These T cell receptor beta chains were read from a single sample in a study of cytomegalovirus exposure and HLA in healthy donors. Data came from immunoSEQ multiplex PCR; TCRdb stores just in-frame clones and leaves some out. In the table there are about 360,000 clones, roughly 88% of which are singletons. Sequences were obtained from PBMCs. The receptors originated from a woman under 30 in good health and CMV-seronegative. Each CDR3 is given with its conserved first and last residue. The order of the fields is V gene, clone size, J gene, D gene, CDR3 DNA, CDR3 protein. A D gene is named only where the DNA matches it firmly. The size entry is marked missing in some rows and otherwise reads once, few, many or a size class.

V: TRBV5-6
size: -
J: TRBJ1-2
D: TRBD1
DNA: TGTGCCAGCAGCTTGGGAGCCAGGGGGGATGGCTACACCTTC
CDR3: CASSLGARGDGYTF

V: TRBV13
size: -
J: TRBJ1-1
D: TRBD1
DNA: TGTGCCAGCACCTCAGGGGGCTACACTGAAGCTTTCTTT
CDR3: CASTSGGYTEAFF

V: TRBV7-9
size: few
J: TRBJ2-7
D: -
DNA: TGTGCCAGCAGCTTGGACAATACCTACGAGCAGTACTTC
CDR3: CASSLDNTYEQYF

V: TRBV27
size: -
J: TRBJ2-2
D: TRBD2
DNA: TGTGCCAGCAGTTTAGGGACTAGTCGCGCCGGGGAGCTGTTTTTT
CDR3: CASSLGTSRAGELFF

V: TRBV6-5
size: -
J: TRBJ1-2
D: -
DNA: TGTGCCAGCAGTTACCGTCCGGACAGTGGCTATGGCTACACCTTC
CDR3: CASSYRPDSGYGYTF

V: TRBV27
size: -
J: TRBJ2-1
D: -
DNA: TGTGCCAGCAGATACGGGAACAATGAGCAGTTCTTC
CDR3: CASRYGNNEQFF

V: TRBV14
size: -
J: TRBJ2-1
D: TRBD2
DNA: TGTGCCAGCAGCCGGACTAGCGGGTACAATGAGCAGTTCTTC
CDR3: CASSRTSGYNEQFF

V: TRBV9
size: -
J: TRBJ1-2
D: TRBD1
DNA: TGTGCCAGCAGCGGAACCGGGACAGGGCAACCCCACTATGGCTACACCTTC
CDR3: CASSGTGTGQPHYGYTF

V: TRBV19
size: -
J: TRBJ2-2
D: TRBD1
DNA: TGTGCCAGCCGGAGACAGGGCAACACCGGGGAGCTGTTTTTT
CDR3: CASRRQGNTGELFF

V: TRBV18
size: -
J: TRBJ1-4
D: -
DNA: TGTGCCAGCTCCCCGAGTCAGGGGCCCAATGAAAAACTGTTTTTT
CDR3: CASSPSQGPNEKLFF

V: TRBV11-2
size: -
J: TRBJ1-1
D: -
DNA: TGTGCCAGCAGCTTAGTACTCTCACTGAACACTGAAGCTTTCTTT
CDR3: CASSLVLSLNTEAFF

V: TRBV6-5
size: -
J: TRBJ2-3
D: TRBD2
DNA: TGTGCCAGCAGTTATGGGGGGGGGTTGGCAGATACGCAGTATTTT
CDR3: CASSYGGGLADTQYF

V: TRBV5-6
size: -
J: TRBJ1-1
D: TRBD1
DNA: TGTGCCAGCAGCTTCGACAGGGGCCTCCGTGAAGCTTTCTTT
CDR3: CASSFDRGLREAFF

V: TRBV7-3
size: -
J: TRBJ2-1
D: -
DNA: TGTGCCAGCAGCTTAGGAGGCCGCTACAATGAGCAGTTCTTC
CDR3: CASSLGGRYNEQFF

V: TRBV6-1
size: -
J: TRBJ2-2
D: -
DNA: TGTGCCAGCAGTGAAATGAGTACGAACACCGGGGAGCTGTTTTTT
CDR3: CASSEMSTNTGELFF

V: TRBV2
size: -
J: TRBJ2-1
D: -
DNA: TGTGCCAGCAGTGGGGTTTCGGAGTCGGGTTTGAATGAGCAGTTCTTC
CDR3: CASSGVSESGLNEQFF

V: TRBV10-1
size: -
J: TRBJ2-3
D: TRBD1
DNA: TGCGCCAGCAGTGCGACAGGGTTATCAGATACGCAGTATTTT
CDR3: CASSATGLSDTQYF